Described below is a single T cell receptor beta chain sequence and its context. This specimen belongs to a study of blood T cell repertoires in COVID-19. TCRdb keeps only in-frame clones here, not all; method: immunoSEQ multiplex PCR. The table lists more than 200,000 clones, 85% to 90% of them singletons. The ends lost 10 bases at V and 2 bases at J; junction bases unmatched: 7. CDR3 length equals 14 residues. Per the germline V gene, CDR1 is ENHRY and CDR2 is SYGVKD. The chain uses TRBV10-3 and TRBJ1-5, with TRBD1 identical over 8 bases. The TCR comes from a man in his fifties with COVID-19, enrolled during active disease. The sample consisted of peripheral blood. The CDR3: CATTGQGGNQPQHF. CDR3 coding DNA: TGTGCCACCACAGGACAGGGAGGCAATCAGCCCCAGCATTTT.